These 23 T cell receptor beta chains came from one sample sequenced in a study of cytomegalovirus exposure and HLA in healthy donors. The PCR was carried out with 60 Vbeta primers and 13 Jbeta primers. Clones were read by immunoSEQ multiplex PCR, and TCRdb kept only the in-frame ones, dropping some. Here the sample spans over 150,000 clones, about 68% being singletons. Material for sequencing was PBMCs. Every receptor here comes from a man aged 18 to 30 in good health and CMV-seronegative.

This sequence joins TRBV28 and TRBJ1-5; D not resolved. V was pared by 5 bases and J by 6 bases, with 8 bases between. The germline CDR1 and CDR2 sequences are MDHEN and SYDVKM. This CDR3 is built from 12 residues. The CDR3 nucleotides are TGTGCCAGCAGTCTTCGAGGTCAGCCCCAGCATTTT. Its translation is CASSLRGQPQHF.

The V gene is TRBV27, the J gene TRBJ2-2; 7 bases are a match to TRBD2. The CDR3 has 13 residues. Germline CDR1 is MNHEY and CDR2 is SMNVEV (reference sequence). V shed 11 bases, J shed 1 base, and the junction held 4 bases outside the gene matches. For the CDR3, the DNA is TGTGCCGTTCAGCGGGAGAACACCGGGGAGCTGTTTTTT. Its translation: CAVQRENTGELFF.

The chain has TRBV5-5 and TRBJ2-7; tentatively, D is TRBD1 (6 bases). Germline V gene lookup returns CDR1 SGHKS and CDR2 YYEKEE (reference sequence). Trimming removed 3 bases at V and 2 bases at J, with 9 bases between. This CDR3 comprises 13 residues. The CDR3 bases are TGTGCCAGCAGCTGGGGGCAGGCCTACGAGCAGTACTTC. Its protein product is CASSWGQAYEQYF. Full variable domain (rest looked up from reference TRBV5-5 and TRBJ2-7): DAGVTQSPTHLIKTRGQQVTLRCSPISGHKSVSWYQQVLGQGPQFIFQYYEKEERGRGNFPDRFSARQFPNYSSELNVNALLLGDSALYLCASSWGQAYEQYFGPGTRLTVT.

The J gene is TRBJ2-2, the V gene TRBV10-1, with a possible D match to TRBD2 (5 bases). V lost 8 bases, J lost 3 bases, and 13 bases lay in between. The CDR3 has 14 residues. Germline-derived CDR1 and CDR2 are WNHNN and SYGVQD (reference sequence). The CDR3 spells CASADGKDTGELFF. The CDR3 DNA follows: TGCGCCAGCGCAGACGGGAAGGACACCGGGGAGCTGTTTTTT.

This clone was seen a single time. The rearrangement uses TRBV18 and TRBJ1-2, with TRBD1 matching over 11 bases. J lost 0 bases, V lost 6 bases, and 6 bases had no gene match. The V gene's germline CDR1 is KGHSH and CDR2 LQKENI. This CDR3 has 16 amino acids. CDR3 coding DNA: TGTGCCAGCTCCCGGGGACAGGGGGAGCCTAACTATGGCTACACCTTC. Protein: CASSRGQGEPNYGYTF.

The rearrangement links TRBV9 to TRBJ1-1; maybe TRBD1 (6 bases). V was pared by 4 bases and J by 3 bases, with 16 bases between. There are 15 residues in the CDR3. Germline CDR1 and CDR2: SGDLS and YYNGEE. The CDR3: CASSPGGGPYTEAFF. The CDR3, as DNA: TGTGCCAGCAGCCCCGGGGGGGGGCCTTACACTGAAGCTTTCTTT.

This clone came up a few times. The chain couples TRBV4-1 to TRBJ2-5; TRBD1 agrees at 8 bases. Germline lookup yields CDR1 MGHRA and CDR2 YSYEKL. This CDR3 region has 15 residues. V lost 4 bases and J lost 5; bases outside the gene matches: 9. This chain's CDR3 is CASSPGTGRTETQYF. The CDR3 DNA follows: TGCGCCAGCAGCCCTGGGACAGGTCGGACGGAGACCCAGTACTTC.

As concerns this clone: Sequence at one end of the junction differs from germline and may be a read error. The same CDR3 also results from other DNA sequences found in this sample. The chain carries TRBV5-1 and TRBJ2-5, with 9 bases that match TRBD1. The CDR3 covers 15 residues. Germline V gives CDR1 SGHRS, CDR2 YFSETQ. DNA of the CDR3: TGCGCCAGCAGCTCGACAGGGGGTGGGCAAGAGACTCAGTACTTC. Translated: CASSSTGGGQETQYF.

V and J are TRBV4-3 and TRBJ2-2; D is ambiguous. V was cut by 1 base and J by 0 bases, with 9 bases left in between. The CDR3 extends over 16 amino acids. Germline CDR1 reads LGHNA; CDR2 reads YSLEER. In DNA, the CDR3 is TGCGCCAGCAGCCAAGCCGAGGAAGCGAACACCGGGGAGCTGTTTTTT. Its protein is CASSQAEEANTGELFF.

The chain recombines TRBV29-1 with TRBJ1-1, with 10 bases aligning to TRBD1. Trimming at V came to 7 bases and at J to 0 bases, leaving 14 bases not matched to a gene. This CDR3 has 17 amino acids. The V gene's germline CDR1 is SQVTM and CDR2 ANQGSEA. Here the CDR3 reads CSATRDRGVGMNTEAFF. In nucleotides, the CDR3 is TGCAGCGCTACCCGGGACAGGGGTGTAGGAATGAACACTGAAGCTTTCTTT.

The gene calls are TRBV5-1 and TRBJ1-2; 10 bases are a match to TRBD1. With 0 bases clipped from V and 4 bases from J, the junction kept 0 bases outside the gene matches. Germline CDR1 reads SGHRS; CDR2 reads YFSETQ. The CDR3 has 14 residues. The CDR3 coding sequence is TGCGCCAGCAGCTTGGGGACAGGGGGCTATGGCTACACCTTC. Residues: CASSLGTGGYGYTF.

CDR3 amino acids: CASSVWTKGPYNEQFF. CDR3 coding DNA: TGCGCCAGCAGTGTTTGGACTAAGGGGCCCTACAATGAGCAGTTCTTC. V and J are TRBV10-2 and TRBJ2-1, with D perhaps matching TRBD2 (6 bases). The CDR3 extends over 16 amino acids. Trimming removed 4 bases at V and 2 bases at J, with 15 bases between. CDR1 is WSHSY and CDR2 is SAAADI in the germline V gene.

In DNA, the CDR3 is TGTGCCATCAGCCCCAGGGACAGGGCATCCGAGACCCAGTACTTC. This encodes CAISPRDRASETQYF. The chain has TRBV10-3 and TRBJ2-5; 9 nucleotides agree with TRBD1. CDR1 and CDR2 (germline): ENHRY, SYGVKD. V shed 6 bases, J shed 5 bases, and the junction held 10 bases outside the gene matches. This CDR3 is 15 amino acids long.

V is TRBV6-1 and J is TRBJ2-7; 12 bases agree with TRBD2. Germline lookup yields CDR1 MNHNS and CDR2 SASEGT. The CDR3 contains 15 residues. V trimming: 7 bases; J trimming: 2 bases; junction bases outside the gene matches: 6. The CDR3 loop reads CASIVGLAGTYEQYF. The CDR3 region has the DNA TGTGCCAGCATCGTGGGACTAGCGGGCACCTACGAGCAGTACTTC.

The gene calls are TRBV7-2 and TRBJ2-5; D call uncertain. The V and J ends lost 6 bases and 7 bases respectively, with 12 bases between them. In germline, CDR1 is SGHTA, CDR2 FQGNSA. This CDR3 is 12 amino acids long. For the CDR3, the DNA is TGTGCCAGCAGTTACATTAAAACGACCCAGTACTTC. Translated: CASSYIKTTQYF.

This chain uses TRBV4-3 with TRBJ1-2; D remains unclear. V gave up 0 bases and J gave up 8 bases, with 7 bases separating them. Germline V CDR1 and CDR2: LGHNA, YSLEER. This CDR3 has 12 amino acids. The DNA of the CDR3 is TGCGCCAGCAGCCAAGATTTTCAAGGCTACACCTTC. Translating gives CASSQDFQGYTF.

This clone appeared once. V usage is TRBV10-1 and J usage is TRBJ2-3; TRBD2 is a possible D gene (5 bases). This CDR3 spans 14 amino acids. CDR1 WNHNN and CDR2 SYGVQD come from the germline V gene (reference sequence). V gave up 5 bases and J gave up 3 bases, with 12 bases separating them. The CDR3 bases are TGCGCCAGCAGTCCCGAGGGAGTAACAGATACGCAGTATTTT. Translating it yields CASSPEGVTDTQYF.

The chain combines TRBV28 with TRBJ1-5, with a possible D match to TRBD1 (6 bases). The CDR3 is made up of 15 amino acids. V was shortened by 5 bases and J by 4 bases, with 15 bases between the two germline ends. Looked up from germline, CDR1 is MDHEN and CDR2 is SYDVKM. DNA for the CDR3: TGTGCCAGCAGTCCGGGGGGGGGCCAAAATCAGCCCCAGCATTTT. This sequence encodes CASSPGGGQNQPQHF.

This chain's CDR3 is CATSGDRGENTEAFF. For the CDR3, the DNA is TGTGCCACCAGCGGGGACAGGGGGGAAAACACTGAAGCTTTCTTT. The rearrangement links TRBV15 to TRBJ1-1; 11 bases are shared with TRBD1. Unmatched junction bases numbered 4, after V lost 5 bases and J lost 2 bases. The CDR3 sequence is 15 residues long. Germline V gene sequence: CDR1 LNHNV, CDR2 YYDKDF (reference sequence).

The rearrangement joins TRBV18 to TRBJ2-1, with 10 bases matching TRBD1. The CDR3 is made up of 15 amino acids. Germline loops: CDR1 KGHSH, CDR2 LQKENI. V shed 2 bases and J 8 bases; nucleotides not matched to a gene: 6. For the CDR3, the DNA is TGTGCCAGCTCACCAGCAGGACAGGGGGGCCATGAGCAGTTCTTC. It is translated as CASSPAGQGGHEQFF. Full variable domain (outside the CDR3, taken from reference TRBV18 and TRBJ2-1): NAGVMQNPRHLVRRRGQEARLRCSPMKGHSHVYWYRQLPEEGLKFMVYLQKENIIDESGMPKERFSAEFPKEGPSILRIQQVVRGDSAAYFCASSPAGQGGHEQFFGPGTRLTVL.

V usage is TRBV7-9 and J usage is TRBJ1-1; 10 nucleotides match TRBD1. In germline, CDR1 is SEHNR, CDR2 FQNEAQ (reference sequence). The CDR3 length is 15 residues. V was clipped by 10 bases and J by 5 bases; unmatched bases: 13. DNA of the CDR3: TGTGCCAACTCGGCCAGCGACAGGGGGCGAACTGAAGCTTTCTTT. It is translated as CANSASDRGRTEAFF.

The gene calls are TRBV9 and TRBJ2-7, with 7 bases identical to TRBD2. This CDR3 comprises 16 residues. With 0 bases clipped from V and 2 bases from J, the junction kept 8 bases outside the gene matches. Germline V gene sequence: CDR1 SGDLS, CDR2 YYNGEE. This CDR3 is CASSVGRSGETYEQYF. The CDR3 DNA sequence: TGTGCCAGCAGCGTAGGAAGGAGCGGGGAGACCTACGAGCAGTACTTC. Based on the CDR3 plus reference TRBV9 and TRBJ2-7, the full variable domain is DSGVTQTPKHLITATGQRVTLRCSPRSGDLSVYWYQQSLDQGLQFLIQYYNGEERAKGNILERFSAQQFPDLHSELNLSSLELGDSALYFCASSVGRSGETYEQYFGPGTRLTVT.

This clone was detected a few times. V is TRBV18 and J is TRBJ2-7; 7 bases match TRBD2. The germline CDR1 and CDR2 sequences are KGHSH and LQKENI. Losses at the gene ends were 6 bases for V and 7 bases for J; bases not matched to a gene: 9. The CDR3 totals 13 residues. The CDR3 loop is CASSPGGSLEQYF. In nucleotides, the CDR3 is TGTGCCAGCTCCCCGGGCGGGAGCTTAGAGCAGTACTTC.